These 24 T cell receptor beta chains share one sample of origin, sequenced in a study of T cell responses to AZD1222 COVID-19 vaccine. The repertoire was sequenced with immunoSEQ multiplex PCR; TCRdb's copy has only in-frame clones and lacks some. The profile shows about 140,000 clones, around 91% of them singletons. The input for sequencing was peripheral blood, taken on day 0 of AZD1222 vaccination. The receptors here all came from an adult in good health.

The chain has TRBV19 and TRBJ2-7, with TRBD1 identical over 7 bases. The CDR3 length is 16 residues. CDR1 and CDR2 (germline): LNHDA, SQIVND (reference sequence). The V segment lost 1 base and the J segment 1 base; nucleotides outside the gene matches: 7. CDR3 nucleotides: TGTGCCAGTAGTATAGTTGGGACAGTCACTTCCTACGAGCAGTACTTC. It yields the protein CASSIVGTVTSYEQYF.

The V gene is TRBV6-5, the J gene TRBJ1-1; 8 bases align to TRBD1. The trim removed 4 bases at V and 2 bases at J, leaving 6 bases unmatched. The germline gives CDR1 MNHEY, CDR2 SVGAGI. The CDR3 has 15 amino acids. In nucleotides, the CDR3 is TGTGCCAGCAGTTTTTTTGGACAGGGAAACACTGAAGCTTTCTTT. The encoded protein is CASSFFGQGNTEAFF.

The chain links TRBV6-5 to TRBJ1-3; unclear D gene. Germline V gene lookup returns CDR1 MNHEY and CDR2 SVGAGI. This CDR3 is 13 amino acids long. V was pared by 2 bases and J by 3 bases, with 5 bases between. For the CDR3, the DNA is TGTGCCAGCAGTTACGATCGTGGAAACACCATATATTTT. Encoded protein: CASSYDRGNTIYF.

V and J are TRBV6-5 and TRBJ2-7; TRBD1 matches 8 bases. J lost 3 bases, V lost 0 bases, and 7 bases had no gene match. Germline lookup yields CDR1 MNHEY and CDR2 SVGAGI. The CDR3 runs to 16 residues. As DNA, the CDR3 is TGTGCCAGCAGTTACTCGGCCCTGACAGGGGACTACGAGCAGTACTTC. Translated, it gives CASSYSALTGDYEQYF.

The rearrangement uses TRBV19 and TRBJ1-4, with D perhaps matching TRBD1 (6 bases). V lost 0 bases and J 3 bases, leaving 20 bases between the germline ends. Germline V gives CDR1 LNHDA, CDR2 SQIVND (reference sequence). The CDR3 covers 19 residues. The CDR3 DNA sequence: TGTGCCAGTAGTATAGAGGCCCACCTCACGCGGGGGCCTAATGAAAAACTGTTTTTT. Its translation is CASSIEAHLTRGPNEKLFF.

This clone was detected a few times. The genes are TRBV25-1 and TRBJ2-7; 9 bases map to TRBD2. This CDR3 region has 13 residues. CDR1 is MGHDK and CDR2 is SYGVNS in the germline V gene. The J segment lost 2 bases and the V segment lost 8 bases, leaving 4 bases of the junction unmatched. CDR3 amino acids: CASQREAPYEQYF. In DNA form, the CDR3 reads TGTGCCAGCCAGCGGGAGGCCCCCTACGAGCAGTACTTC.

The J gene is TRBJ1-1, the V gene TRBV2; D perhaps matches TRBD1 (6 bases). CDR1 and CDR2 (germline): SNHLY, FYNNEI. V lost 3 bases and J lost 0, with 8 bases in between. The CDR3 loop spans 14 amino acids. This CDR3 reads CASSDQGLNTEAFF. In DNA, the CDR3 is TGTGCCAGCAGTGACCAGGGGCTGAACACTGAAGCTTTCTTT.

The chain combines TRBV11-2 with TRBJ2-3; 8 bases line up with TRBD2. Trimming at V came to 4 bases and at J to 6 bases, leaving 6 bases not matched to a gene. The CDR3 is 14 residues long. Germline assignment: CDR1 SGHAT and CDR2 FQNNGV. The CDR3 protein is CASSSGLVLDTQYF. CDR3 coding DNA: TGTGCCAGCAGCTCGGGACTAGTTTTGGATACGCAGTATTTT. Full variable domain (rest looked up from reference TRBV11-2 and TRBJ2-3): EAGVAQSPRYKIIEKRQSVAFWCNPISGHATLYWYQQILGQGPKLLIQFQNNGVVDDSQLPKDRFSAERLKGVDSTLKIQPAKLEDSAVYLCASSSGLVLDTQYFGPGTRLTVL.

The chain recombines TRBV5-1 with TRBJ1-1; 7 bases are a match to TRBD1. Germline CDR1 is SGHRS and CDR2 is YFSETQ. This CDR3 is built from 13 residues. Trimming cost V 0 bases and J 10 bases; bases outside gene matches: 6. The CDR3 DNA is TGCGCCAGCAGCTTGGTTACAGGGGTCGGAGCTTTCTTT. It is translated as CASSLVTGVGAFF.

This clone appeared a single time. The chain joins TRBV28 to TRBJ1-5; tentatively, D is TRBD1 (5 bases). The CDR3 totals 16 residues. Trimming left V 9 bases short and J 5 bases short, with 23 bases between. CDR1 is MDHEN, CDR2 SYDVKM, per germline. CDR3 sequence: CASITGGVQPYQPQHF. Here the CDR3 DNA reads TGTGCCAGTATTACAGGTGGGGTCCAGCCGTATCAGCCCCAGCATTTT.

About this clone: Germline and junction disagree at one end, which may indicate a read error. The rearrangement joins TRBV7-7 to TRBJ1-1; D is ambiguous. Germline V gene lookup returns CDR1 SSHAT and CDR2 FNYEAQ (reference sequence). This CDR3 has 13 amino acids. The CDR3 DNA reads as TGTGCTAGCAGCTTGGCCCAGAACACTGAAGCTTTCTTT. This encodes CASSLAQNTEAFF.

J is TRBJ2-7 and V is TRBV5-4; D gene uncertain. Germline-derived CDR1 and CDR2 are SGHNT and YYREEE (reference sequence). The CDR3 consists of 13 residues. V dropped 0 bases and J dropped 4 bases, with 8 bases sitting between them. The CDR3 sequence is CASSLEVGYEQYF. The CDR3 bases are TGTGCCAGCAGCTTGGAGGTGGGTTACGAGCAGTACTTC.

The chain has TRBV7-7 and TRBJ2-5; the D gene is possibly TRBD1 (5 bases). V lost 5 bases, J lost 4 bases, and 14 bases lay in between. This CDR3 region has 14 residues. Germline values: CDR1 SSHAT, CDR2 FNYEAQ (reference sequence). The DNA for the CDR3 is TGTGCCAGCAGCCGTACCAGGGTCGGAGAGACCCAGTACTTC. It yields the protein CASSRTRVGETQYF. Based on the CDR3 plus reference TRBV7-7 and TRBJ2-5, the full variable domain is GAGVSQSPRYKVTKRGQDVTLRCDPISSHATLYWYQQALGQGPEFLTYFNYEAQPDKSGLPSDRFSAERPEGSISTLTIQRTEQRDSAMYRCASSRTRVGETQYFGPGTRLLVL.

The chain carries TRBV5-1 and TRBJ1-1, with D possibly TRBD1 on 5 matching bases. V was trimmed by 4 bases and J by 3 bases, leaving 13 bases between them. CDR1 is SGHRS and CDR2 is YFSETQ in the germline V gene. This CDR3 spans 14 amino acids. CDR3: CASSLGTGDTEAFF. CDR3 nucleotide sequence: TGCGCCAGCAGCCTAGGGACGGGCGACACTGAAGCTTTCTTT.

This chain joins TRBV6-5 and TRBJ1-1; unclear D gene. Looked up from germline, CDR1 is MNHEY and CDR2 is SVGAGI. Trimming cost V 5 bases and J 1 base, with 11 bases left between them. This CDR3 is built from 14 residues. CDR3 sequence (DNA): TGTGCCAGCAGTAGCCGGACGGGGAACACTGAAGCTTTCTTT. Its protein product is CASSSRTGNTEAFF.

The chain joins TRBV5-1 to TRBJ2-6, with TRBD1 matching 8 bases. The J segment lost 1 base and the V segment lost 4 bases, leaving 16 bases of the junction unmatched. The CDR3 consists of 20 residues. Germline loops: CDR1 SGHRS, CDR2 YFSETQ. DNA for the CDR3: TGCGCCAGCAGCCAATTATGGACAGGGTTCGTCTCTTCTGGGGCCAACGTCCTGACTTTC. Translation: CASSQLWTGFVSSGANVLTF.

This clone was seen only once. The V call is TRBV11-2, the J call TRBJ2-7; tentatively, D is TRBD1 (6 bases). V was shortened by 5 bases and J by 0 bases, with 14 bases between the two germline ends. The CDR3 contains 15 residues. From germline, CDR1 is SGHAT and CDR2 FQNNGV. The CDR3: CASSPGHRSSYEQYF. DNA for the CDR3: TGTGCCAGCAGCCCGGGACACCGGAGCTCCTACGAGCAGTACTTC.

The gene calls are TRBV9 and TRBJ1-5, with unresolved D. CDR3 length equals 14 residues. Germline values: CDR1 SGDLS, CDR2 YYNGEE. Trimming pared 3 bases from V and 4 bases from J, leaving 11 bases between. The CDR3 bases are TGTGCCAGCAGCGCTACGGGGTTAAATCAGCCCCAGCATTTT. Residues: CASSATGLNQPQHF.

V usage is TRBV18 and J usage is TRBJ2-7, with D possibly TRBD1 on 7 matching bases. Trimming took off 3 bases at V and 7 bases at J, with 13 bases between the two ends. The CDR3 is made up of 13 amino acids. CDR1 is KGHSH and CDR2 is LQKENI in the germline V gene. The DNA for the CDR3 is TGTGCCAGCTCACCCAGGGGGGCTGGTGAGCAGTACTTC. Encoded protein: CASSPRGAGEQYF.

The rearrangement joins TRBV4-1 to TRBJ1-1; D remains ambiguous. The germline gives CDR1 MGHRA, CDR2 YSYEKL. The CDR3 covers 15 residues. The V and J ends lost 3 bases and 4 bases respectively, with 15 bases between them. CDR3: CASSHIGRSGTEAFF. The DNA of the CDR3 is TGCGCCAGCAGCCACATAGGAAGGAGTGGCACTGAAGCTTTCTTT.

The CDR3 sequence: CASSFPRGGGTEAFF. The CDR3 DNA follows: TGTGCCAGCAGCTTCCCCAGGGGCGGAGGAACTGAAGCTTTCTTT. The V gene is TRBV5-6, the J gene TRBJ1-1; TRBD1 might be the D (6 bases). The CDR3 covers 15 residues. Between the trimmed V and J ends, which lost 2 bases and 5 bases, there was a span of 16 bases. Germline CDR1 and CDR2: SGHDT and YYEEEE.

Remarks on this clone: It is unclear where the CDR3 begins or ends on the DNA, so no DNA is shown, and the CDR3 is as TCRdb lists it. The CDR3: CASSSSTGTNTEAFF. The chain joins TRBV6-5 to TRBJ1-1; the tabulated D call, TRBD1, remains unverified against the DNA. The CDR3 contains 15 residues when both ends are counted. Germline V lookup: CDR1 MNHEY, CDR2 SVGAGI.

The CDR3 sequence is CASSLSYGPNYGYTF. CDR3 nucleotides: TGCGCCAGCAGCTTGTCCTACGGACCTAACTATGGCTACACCTTC. This chain links TRBV5-1 with TRBJ1-2; D unclear. V was shortened by 1 base and J by 0 bases, with 10 bases between the two germline ends. The CDR3 is made up of 15 amino acids. Germline CDR1 is SGHRS and CDR2 is YFSETQ.

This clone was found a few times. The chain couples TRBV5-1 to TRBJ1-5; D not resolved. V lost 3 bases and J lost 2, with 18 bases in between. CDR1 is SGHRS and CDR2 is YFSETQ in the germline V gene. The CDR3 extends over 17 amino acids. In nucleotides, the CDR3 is TGCGCCAGCAGCTATCCGATAAGGAGGGAAGGCAATCAGCCCCAGCATTTT. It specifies CASSYPIRREGNQPQHF.